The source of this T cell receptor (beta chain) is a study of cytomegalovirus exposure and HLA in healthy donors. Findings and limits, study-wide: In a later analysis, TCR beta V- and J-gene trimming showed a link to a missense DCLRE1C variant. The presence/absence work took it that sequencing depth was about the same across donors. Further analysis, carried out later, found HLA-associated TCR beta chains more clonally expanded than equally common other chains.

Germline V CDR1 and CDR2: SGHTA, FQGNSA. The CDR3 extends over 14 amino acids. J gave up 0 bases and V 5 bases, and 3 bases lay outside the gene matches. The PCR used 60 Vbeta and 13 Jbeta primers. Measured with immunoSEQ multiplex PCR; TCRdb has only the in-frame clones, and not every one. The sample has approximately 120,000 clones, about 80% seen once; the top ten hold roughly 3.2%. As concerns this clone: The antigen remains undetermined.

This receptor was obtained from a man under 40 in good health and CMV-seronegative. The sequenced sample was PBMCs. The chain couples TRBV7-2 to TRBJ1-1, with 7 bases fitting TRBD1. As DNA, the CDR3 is TGTGCCAGCAGCCGGGGACAGCTGAACACTGAAGCTTTCTTT. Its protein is CASSRGQLNTEAFF. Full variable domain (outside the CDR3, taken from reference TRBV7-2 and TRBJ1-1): GAGVSQSPSNKVTEKGKDVELRCDPISGHTALYWYRQSLGQGLEFLIYFQGNSAPDKSGLPSDRFSAERTGGSVSTLTIQRTQQEDSAVYLCASSRGQLNTEAFFGQGTRLTVV.